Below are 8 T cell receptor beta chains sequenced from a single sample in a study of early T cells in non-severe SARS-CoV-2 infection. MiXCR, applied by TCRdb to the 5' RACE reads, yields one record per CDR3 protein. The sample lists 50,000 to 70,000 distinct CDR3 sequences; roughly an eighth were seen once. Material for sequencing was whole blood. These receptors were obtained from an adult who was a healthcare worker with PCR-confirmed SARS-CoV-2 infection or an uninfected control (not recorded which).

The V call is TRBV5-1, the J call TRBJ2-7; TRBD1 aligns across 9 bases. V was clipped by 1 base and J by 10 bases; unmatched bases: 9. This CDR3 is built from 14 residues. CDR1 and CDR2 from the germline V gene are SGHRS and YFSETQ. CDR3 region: CASSLLGQGEIQYF. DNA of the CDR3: TGCGCCAGCAGCTTGCTGGGACAGGGAGAAATACAGTACTTC.

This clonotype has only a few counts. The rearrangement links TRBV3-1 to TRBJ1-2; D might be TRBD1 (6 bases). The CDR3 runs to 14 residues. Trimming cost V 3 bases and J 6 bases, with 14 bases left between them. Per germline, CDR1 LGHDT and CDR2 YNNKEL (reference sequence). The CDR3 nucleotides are TGTGCCAGCAGCCACAGGGGTGGGATCAATGGCTACACCTTC. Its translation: CASSHRGGINGYTF.

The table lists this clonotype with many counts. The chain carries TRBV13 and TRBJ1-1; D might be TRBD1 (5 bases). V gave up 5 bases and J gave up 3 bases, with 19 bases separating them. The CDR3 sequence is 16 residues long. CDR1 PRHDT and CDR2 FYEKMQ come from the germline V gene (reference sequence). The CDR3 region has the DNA TGTGCCAGCAGCGGCCCTGCTAGCGGCAGGGACACTGAAGCTTTCTTT. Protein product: CASSGPASGRDTEAFF.

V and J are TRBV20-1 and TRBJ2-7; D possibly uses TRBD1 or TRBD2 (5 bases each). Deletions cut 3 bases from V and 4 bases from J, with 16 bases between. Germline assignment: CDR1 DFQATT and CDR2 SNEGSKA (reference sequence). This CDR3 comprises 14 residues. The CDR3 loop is CSARLLPGGYEQYF. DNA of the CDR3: TGCAGTGCTAGGTTACTTCCTGGGGGATACGAGCAGTACTTC.

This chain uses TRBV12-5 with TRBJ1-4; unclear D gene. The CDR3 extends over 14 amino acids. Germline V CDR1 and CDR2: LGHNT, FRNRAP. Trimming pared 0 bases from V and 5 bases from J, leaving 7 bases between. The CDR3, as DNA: TGTGCTAGTGGTTTGGTATCTACGAATGAAAAACTGTTTTTT. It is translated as CASGLVSTNEKLFF.

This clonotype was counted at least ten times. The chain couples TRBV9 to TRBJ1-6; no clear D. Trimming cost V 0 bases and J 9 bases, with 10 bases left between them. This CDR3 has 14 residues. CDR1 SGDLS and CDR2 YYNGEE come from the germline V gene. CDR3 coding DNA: TGTGCCAGCAGCGTAGCGGGGTCCGGTTCACCCCTCCACTTT. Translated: CASSVAGSGSPLHF.

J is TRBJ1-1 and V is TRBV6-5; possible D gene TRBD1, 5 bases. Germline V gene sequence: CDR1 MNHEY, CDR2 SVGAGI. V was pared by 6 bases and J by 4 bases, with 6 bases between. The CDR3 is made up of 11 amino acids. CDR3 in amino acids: CASRGGTEAFF. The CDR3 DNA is TGTGCCAGCAGGGGGGGCACTGAAGCTTTCTTT.

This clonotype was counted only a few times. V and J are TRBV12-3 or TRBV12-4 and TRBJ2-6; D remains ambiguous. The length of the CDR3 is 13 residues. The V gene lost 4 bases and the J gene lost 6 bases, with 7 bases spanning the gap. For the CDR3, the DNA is TGTGCCAGCAGTTCCGCCTCGGCCAACGTCCTGACTTTC. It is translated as CASSSASANVLTF.